The source of this TCR beta chain is a study of T-cell reconstitution after alpha-beta-depleted transplantation in children. Unique molecular identifiers were incorporated when the TCRbeta library was constructed. TCRdb reprocessed the PCR reads via MiXCR and lists one record per CDR3 protein. The data contain hundreds of thousands of distinct CDR3 sequences, roughly 17% of them singletons. This clonotype occurred many times. Specimen: PBMCs from the stem cell graft donor, collected from the stem cell graft. The TCR sequence derives from a human donor who donated a stem cell graft to a child with acute myeloid leukemia.

CDR3 DNA: TGTGCCAGCACCCCGACTTGGACGGCGAACACCGGGGAGCTGTTTTTT. Translating gives CASTPTWTANTGELFF. The chain carries TRBV6-4 and TRBJ2-2; D gene uncertain. Trimming removed 7 bases from V and 0 bases from J, with 15 bases in between. CDR3 length: 16 amino acids. CDR1 is MRHNA and CDR2 is SNTAGT in the germline V gene.